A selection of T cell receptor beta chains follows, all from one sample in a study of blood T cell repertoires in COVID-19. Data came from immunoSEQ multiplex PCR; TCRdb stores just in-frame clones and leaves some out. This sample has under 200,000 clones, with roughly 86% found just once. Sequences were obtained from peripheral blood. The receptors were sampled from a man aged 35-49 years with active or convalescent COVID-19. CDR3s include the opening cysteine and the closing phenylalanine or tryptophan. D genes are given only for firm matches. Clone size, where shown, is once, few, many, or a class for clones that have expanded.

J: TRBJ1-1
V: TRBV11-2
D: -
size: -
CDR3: CASSSVVGEPYATEAFF
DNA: TGTGCCAGCAGCTCAGTAGTCGGGGAACCGTACGCGACTGAAGCTTTCTTT

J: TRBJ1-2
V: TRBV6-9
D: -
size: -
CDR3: CASNPDRRNSYTF
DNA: TGTGCCAGCAACCCAGACAGGAGGAACAGCTACACCTTC

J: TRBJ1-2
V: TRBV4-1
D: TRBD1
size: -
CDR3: CASRWGQNSGGYTF
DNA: TGCGCCAGCAGGTGGGGACAGAACAGCGGGGGCTACACCTTC

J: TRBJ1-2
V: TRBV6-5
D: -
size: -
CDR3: CASSPRGNYGYTF
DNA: TGTGCCAGCTCGCCTAGGGGGAACTATGGCTACACCTTC

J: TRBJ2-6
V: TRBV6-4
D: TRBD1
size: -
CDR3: CASSWTGEAGANVLTF
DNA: TGTGCCAGCAGTTGGACAGGGGAGGCTGGGGCCAACGTCCTGACTTTC

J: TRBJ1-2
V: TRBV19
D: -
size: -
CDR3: CASSTDRTEHYGYTF
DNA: TGTGCCAGTAGTACCGACCGGACAGAACACTATGGCTACACCTTC

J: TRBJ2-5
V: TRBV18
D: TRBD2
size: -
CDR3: CASSPSPYTGTSGGAKTQYF
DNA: TGTGCCAGCTCACCATCGCCCTATACCGGGACTAGCGGGGGGGCGAAGACCCAGTACTTC

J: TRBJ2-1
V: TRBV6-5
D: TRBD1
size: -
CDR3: CASEVWDRGDNEQFF
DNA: TGTGCCAGCGAAGTATGGGACAGGGGGGACAATGAGCAGTTCTTC

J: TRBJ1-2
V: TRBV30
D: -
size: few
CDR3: CAWSAPPTPRTGSYTF
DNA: TGTGCCTGGAGTGCCCCCCCCACTCCTAGGACTGGTAGCTACACCTTC

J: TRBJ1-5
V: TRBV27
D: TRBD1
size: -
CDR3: CASSAEQGYQPQHF
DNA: TGTGCCAGCAGTGCGGAACAGGGGTATCAGCCCCAGCATTTT

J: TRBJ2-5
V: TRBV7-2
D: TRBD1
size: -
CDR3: CASREQGGRWETQYF
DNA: TGTGCCAGCAGGGAACAGGGGGGACGGTGGGAGACCCAGTACTTC

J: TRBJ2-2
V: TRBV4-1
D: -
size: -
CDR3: CASSQDHPNTGELFF
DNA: TGCGCCAGCAGCCAAGACCATCCGAACACCGGGGAGCTGTTTTTT

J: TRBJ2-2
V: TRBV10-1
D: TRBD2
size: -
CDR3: CASSVAGENTGELFF
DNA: TGCGCCAGCAGTGTTGCGGGGGAGAACACCGGGGAGCTGTTTTTT

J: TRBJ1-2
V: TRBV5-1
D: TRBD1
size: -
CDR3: CASSAGTGNLRYGYTF
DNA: TGCGCCAGCAGCGCGGGGACAGGGAACCTCCGATATGGCTACACCTTC

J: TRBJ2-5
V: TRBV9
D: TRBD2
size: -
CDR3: CASSPVPSGVQETQYF
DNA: TGTGCCAGCAGCCCGGTTCCTAGCGGGGTCCAAGAGACCCAGTACTTC

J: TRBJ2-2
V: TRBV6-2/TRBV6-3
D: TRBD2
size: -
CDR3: CASSGGDYLTGELFF
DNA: TGTGCCAGCAGTGGCGGGGACTACCTCACCGGGGAGCTGTTTTTT

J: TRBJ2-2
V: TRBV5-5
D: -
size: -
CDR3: CASSLRVLTGELFF
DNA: TGTGCCAGCAGCTTGCGAGTCCTCACCGGGGAGCTGTTTTTT

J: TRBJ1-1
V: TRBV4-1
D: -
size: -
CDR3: CASSQAEDTEAFF
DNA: TGCGCCAGCAGCCAGGCGGAGGACACTGAAGCTTTCTTT

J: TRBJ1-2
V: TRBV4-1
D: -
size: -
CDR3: CASSQVATTYGYTF
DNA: TGCGCCAGCAGCCAAGTGGCCACCACCTATGGCTACACCTTC

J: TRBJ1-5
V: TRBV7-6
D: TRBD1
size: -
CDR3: CASSPWGGDRGHQPQHF
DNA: TGTGCCAGCAGCCCATGGGGAGGGGACAGGGGGCACCAGCCCCAGCATTTT